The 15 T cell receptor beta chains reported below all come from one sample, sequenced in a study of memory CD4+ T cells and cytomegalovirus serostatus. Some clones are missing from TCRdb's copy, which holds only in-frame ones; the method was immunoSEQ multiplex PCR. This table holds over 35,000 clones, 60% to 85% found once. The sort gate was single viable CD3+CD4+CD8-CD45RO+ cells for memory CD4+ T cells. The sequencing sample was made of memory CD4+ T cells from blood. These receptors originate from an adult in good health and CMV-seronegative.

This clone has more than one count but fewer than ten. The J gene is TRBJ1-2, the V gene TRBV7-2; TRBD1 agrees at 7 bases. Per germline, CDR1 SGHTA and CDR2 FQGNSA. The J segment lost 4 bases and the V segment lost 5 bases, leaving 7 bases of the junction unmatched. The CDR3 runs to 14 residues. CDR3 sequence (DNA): TGTGCCAGCAGCCCCCGACAGGGACCCTATGGCTACACCTTC. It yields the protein CASSPRQGPYGYTF.

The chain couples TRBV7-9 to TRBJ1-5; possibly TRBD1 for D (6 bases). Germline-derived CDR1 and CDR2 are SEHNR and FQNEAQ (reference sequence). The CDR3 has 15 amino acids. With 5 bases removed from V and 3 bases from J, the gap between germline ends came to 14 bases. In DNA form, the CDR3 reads TGTGCCAGCAGCCAATCGGACAGCCTCAATCAGCCCCAGCATTTT. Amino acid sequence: CASSQSDSLNQPQHF.

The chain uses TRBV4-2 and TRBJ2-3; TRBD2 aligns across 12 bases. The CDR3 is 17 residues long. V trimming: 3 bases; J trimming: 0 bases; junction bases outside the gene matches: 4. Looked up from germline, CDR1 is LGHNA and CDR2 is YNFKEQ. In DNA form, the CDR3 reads TGTGCCAGCAGCCAGCTCCTAGCGGGGGGGAGCACAGATACGCAGTATTTT. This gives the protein CASSQLLAGGSTDTQYF.

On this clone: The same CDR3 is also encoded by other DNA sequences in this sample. The CDR3 spells CASSPDRGYGYTF. In DNA form, the CDR3 reads TGTGCCAGCTCACCGGACAGGGGCTATGGCTACACCTTC. The J gene is TRBJ1-2, the V gene TRBV18; TRBD1 matches 9 bases. V was pared by 3 bases and J by 4 bases, with 0 bases of the junction left unmatched. The CDR3 spans 13 residues. Per germline, CDR1 KGHSH and CDR2 LQKENI.

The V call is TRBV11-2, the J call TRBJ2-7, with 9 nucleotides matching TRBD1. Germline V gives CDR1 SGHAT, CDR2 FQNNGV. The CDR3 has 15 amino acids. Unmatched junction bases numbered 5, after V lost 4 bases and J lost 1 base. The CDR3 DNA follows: TGTGCCAGCAGCTCCCTACAGGGGGCTTCCTACGAGCAGTACTTC. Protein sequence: CASSSLQGASYEQYF.

The DNA for the CDR3 is TGTGCCAGCAGCCCCCCTAGCGGGGACTACGGAGATACGCAGTATTTT. It is translated as CASSPPSGDYGDTQYF. The chain carries TRBV9 and TRBJ2-3; TRBD2 matches at 9 bases. Trimming cost V 4 bases and J 5 bases; bases outside gene matches: 11. Germline CDR1 and CDR2: SGDLS and YYNGEE. This CDR3 spans 16 amino acids.

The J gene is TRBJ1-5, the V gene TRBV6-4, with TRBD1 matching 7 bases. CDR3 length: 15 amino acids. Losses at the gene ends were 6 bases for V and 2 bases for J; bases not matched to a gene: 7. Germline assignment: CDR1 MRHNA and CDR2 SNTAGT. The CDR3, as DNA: TGTGCCAGCAGCCGCACAGGGGACGGCAATCAGCCCCAGCATTTT. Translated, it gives CASSRTGDGNQPQHF.

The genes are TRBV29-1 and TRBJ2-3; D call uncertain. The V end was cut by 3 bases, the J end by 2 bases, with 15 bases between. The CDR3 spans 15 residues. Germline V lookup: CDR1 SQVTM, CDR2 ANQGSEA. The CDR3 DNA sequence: TGCAGCGTTGAGGTTAAACATCAATTCACAGATACGCAGTATTTT. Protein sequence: CSVEVKHQFTDTQYF.

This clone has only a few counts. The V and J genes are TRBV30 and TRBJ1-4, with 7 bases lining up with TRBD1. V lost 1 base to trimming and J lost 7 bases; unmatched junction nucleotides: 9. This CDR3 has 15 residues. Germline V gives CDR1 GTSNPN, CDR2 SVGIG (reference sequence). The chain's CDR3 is CAWSAPQGDSEKLFF. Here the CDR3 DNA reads TGTGCCTGGAGTGCGCCCCAGGGGGATAGTGAAAAACTGTTTTTT.

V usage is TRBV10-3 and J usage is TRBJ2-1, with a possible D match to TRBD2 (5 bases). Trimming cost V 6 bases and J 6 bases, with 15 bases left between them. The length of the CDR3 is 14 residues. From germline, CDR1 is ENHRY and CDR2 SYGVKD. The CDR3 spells CAIRSSSGVNEQFF. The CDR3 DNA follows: TGTGCCATCAGATCAAGCTCCGGGGTCAATGAGCAGTTCTTC.

The CDR3, as DNA: TGTGCCAGCAGTGAAGTGACAGTCCCAACTAATGAAAAACTGTTTTTT. The encoded protein is CASSEVTVPTNEKLFF. V gene TRBV25-1 combines with J gene TRBJ1-4, with a possible D match to TRBD1 (5 bases). V was cut by 2 bases and J by 0 bases, with 10 bases left in between. The CDR3 runs 16 residues. The germline gives CDR1 MGHDK, CDR2 SYGVNS.

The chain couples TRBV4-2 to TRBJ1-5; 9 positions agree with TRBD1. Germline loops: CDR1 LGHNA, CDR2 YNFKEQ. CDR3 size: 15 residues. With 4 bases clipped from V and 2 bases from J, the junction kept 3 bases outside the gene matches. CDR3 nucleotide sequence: TGTGCCAGCAGCCGGACAGGGGAGGGCAATCAGCCCCAGCATTTT. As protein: CASSRTGEGNQPQHF.

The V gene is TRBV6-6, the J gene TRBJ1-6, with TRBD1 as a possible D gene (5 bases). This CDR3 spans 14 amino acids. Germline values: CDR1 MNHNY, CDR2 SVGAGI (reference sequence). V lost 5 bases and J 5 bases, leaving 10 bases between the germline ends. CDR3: CASSGRTNNSPLHF. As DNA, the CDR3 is TGTGCCAGCAGTGGCCGGACAAATAATTCACCCCTCCACTTT.

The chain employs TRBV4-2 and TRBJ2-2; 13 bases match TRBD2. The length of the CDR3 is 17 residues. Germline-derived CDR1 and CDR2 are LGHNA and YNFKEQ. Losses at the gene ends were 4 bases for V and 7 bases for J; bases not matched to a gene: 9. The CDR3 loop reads CASSRLTSGGANGELFF. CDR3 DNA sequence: TGTGCCAGCAGCCGACTAACTAGCGGGGGGGCAAACGGGGAGCTGTTTTTT.

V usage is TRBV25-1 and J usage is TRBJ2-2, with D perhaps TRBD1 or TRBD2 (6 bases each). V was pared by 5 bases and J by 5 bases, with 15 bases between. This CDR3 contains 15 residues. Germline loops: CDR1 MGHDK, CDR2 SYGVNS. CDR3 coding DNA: TGTGCCAGCAGTCCCCAAGGGGGGAGGACCGGGGAGCTGTTTTTT. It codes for CASSPQGGRTGELFF.